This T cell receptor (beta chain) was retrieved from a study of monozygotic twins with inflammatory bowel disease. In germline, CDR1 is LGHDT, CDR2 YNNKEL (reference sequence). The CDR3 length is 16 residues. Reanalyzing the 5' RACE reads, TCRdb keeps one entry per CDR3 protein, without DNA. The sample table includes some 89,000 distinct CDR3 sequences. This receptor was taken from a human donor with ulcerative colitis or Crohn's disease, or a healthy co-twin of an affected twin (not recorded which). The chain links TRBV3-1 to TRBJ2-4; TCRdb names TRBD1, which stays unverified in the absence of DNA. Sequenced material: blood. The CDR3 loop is CASSRTTGTHTNIQYF.